The 20 T cell receptor beta chains reported below all come from one sample, sequenced in a study of shared clonotypes between healthy human individuals. Assay: immunoSEQ multiplex PCR; the TCRdb copy retains only in-frame clones and omits some. The sample holds roughly 2 million clones, approximately 94% seen once. Sequenced material: naive CD4+ T cells sorted from blood. The sample's subset: CD45RA+ positively selected. These receptors were taken from a man aged 18 to 30 in good health.

The V call is TRBV19, the J call TRBJ1-1; D uncertain. The CDR3 has 14 residues. The germline V gene has CDR1 LNHDA and CDR2 SQIVND (reference sequence). Trimming left V 3 bases short and J 4 bases short, with 12 bases between. The CDR3 bases are TGTGCCAGTAGTATCGTGAAAGGTAGCACTGAAGCTTTCTTT. This translates into CASSIVKGSTEAFF. The full variable domain, rest sourced from reference TRBV19 and TRBJ1-1, is DGGITQSPKYLFRKEGQNVTLSCEQNLNHDAMYWYRQDPGQGLRLIYYSQIVNDFQKGDIAEGYSVSREKKESFPLTVTSAQKNPTAFYLCASSIVKGSTEAFFGQGTRLTVV.

Concerning this clone: The identical CDR3 is also encoded by other nucleotide sequences in the sample. The rearrangement joins TRBV9 to TRBJ1-2; D is ambiguous. With 2 bases removed from V and 0 bases from J, the gap between germline ends came to 8 bases. The CDR3 is 14 residues long. Per the germline V gene, CDR1 is SGDLS and CDR2 is YYNGEE. CDR3 loop: CASSVSGTNYGYTF. The CDR3 DNA is TGTGCCAGCAGCGTTTCGGGAACTAACTATGGCTACACCTTC.

The chain uses TRBV6-6 and TRBJ1-2; 8 bases match TRBD1. Unmatched junction bases numbered 12, after V lost 8 bases and J lost 7 bases. CDR3 length equals 14 residues. CDR1 and CDR2 (germline): MNHNY, SVGAGI (reference sequence). The CDR3 spells CASLSGQAWPGYTF. In DNA, the CDR3 is TGTGCCAGCTTGTCGGGACAGGCATGGCCTGGCTACACCTTC.

This chain connects TRBV28 to TRBJ1-1; 9 positions agree with TRBD1. Losses at the gene ends were 5 bases for V and 6 bases for J; bases not matched to a gene: 7. This CDR3 has 14 amino acids. Germline V gene data show CDR1 as MDHEN and CDR2 as SYDVKM. The CDR3 here is CASSHRGRGPEAFF. CDR3 bases: TGTGCCAGCAGTCACAGGGGGCGAGGGCCTGAAGCTTTCTTT.

This clone showed up just once. Here the CDR3 reads CASSRPSTNSREQFF. The CDR3 DNA follows: TGCGCCAGCAGCCGCCCCTCCACGAATTCCCGGGAGCAGTTCTTC. The rearrangement uses TRBV4-1 and TRBJ2-1; D unresolved. Germline values: CDR1 MGHRA, CDR2 YSYEKL. Trimming removed 4 bases at V and 10 bases at J, with 20 bases between. CDR3 length equals 15 residues.

The gene calls are TRBV2 and TRBJ1-2; possible D gene TRBD1, 6 bases. Per germline, CDR1 SNHLY and CDR2 FYNNEI. This CDR3 comprises 12 residues. V dropped 6 bases and J dropped 6 bases, with 11 bases sitting between them. This CDR3 is CASRTDRNGYTF. CDR3 bases: TGTGCCAGCAGGACCGACAGGAATGGCTACACCTTC.

The chain links TRBV28 to TRBJ2-7; 9 bases align to TRBD1. CDR1 and CDR2 from the germline V gene are MDHEN and SYDVKM. The CDR3 is 16 residues long. The J segment lost 4 bases and the V segment lost 3 bases, leaving 10 bases of the junction unmatched. The CDR3 region is CASSFFNRDRVYEQYF. The CDR3 region has the DNA TGTGCCAGCAGTTTTTTCAACCGGGACAGGGTTTACGAGCAGTACTTC.

In the case of this clone: Other DNA sequences within the sample encode an identical CDR3. This chain uses TRBV18 with TRBJ2-5, with D possibly called TRBD1 or TRBD2 (5 bases each). Germline CDR1 KGHSH, CDR2 LQKENI. The CDR3 runs 14 residues. With 3 bases removed from V and 5 bases from J, the gap between germline ends came to 13 bases. In DNA, the CDR3 is TGTGCCAGCTCACCGCCCACGGGGCGGGAGACCCAGTACTTC. Its protein product is CASSPPTGRETQYF. Full variable domain (rest looked up from reference TRBV18 and TRBJ2-5): NAGVMQNPRHLVRRRGQEARLRCSPMKGHSHVYWYRQLPEEGLKFMVYLQKENIIDESGMPKERFSAEFPKEGPSILRIQQVVRGDSAAYFCASSPPTGRETQYFGPGTRLLVL.

V usage is TRBV7-9 and J usage is TRBJ2-7, with 9 nucleotides matching TRBD1. In germline, CDR1 is SEHNR, CDR2 FQNEAQ (reference sequence). The V segment lost 9 bases and the J segment 4 bases; nucleotides outside the gene matches: 7. The CDR3 has 13 amino acids. The CDR3 region is CARRTGGWYEQYF. As DNA, the CDR3 is TGTGCCAGGAGAACAGGGGGCTGGTACGAGCAGTACTTC. Full variable domain (outside the CDR3, taken from reference TRBV7-9 and TRBJ2-7): DTGVSQNPRHKITKRGQNVTFRCDPISEHNRLYWYRQTLGQGPEFLTYFQNEAQLEKSRLLSDRFSAERPKGSFSTLEIQRTEQGDSAMYLCARRTGGWYEQYFGPGTRLTVT.

This chain links TRBV19 with TRBJ1-1, with D uncertain. The ends were cut back, 10 bases at V and 5 bases at J, with 11 bases in the middle. CDR1 and CDR2 from the germline V gene are LNHDA and SQIVND (reference sequence). The CDR3 totals 11 residues. The CDR3 coding sequence is TGTGCCACTTCGGGGAGGACTGAAGCTTTCTTT. Protein sequence: CATSGRTEAFF.

CDR3 DNA: TGTGCCTGGAGTGGGGGGAAAAGCTCCTACGAGCAGTACTTC. It codes for CAWSGGKSSYEQYF. The chain carries TRBV30 and TRBJ2-7; D tentatively reads TRBD1 or TRBD2 (5 bases each). The CDR3 runs 14 residues. With 1 base removed from V and 0 bases from J, the gap between germline ends came to 10 bases. Per the germline V gene, CDR1 is GTSNPN and CDR2 is SVGIG (reference sequence).

The chain is built from TRBV6-5 and TRBJ2-5; unclear D gene. The V and J ends lost 0 bases and 2 bases respectively, with 10 bases between them. This CDR3 contains 15 residues. Per germline, CDR1 MNHEY and CDR2 SVGAGI. The CDR3 nucleotides read TGTGCCAGCAGTTACTCGAGTGGCGGACAAGAGACCCAGTACTTC. It encodes CASSYSSGGQETQYF.

The DNA of the CDR3 is TGTGCTAGTGGTCCGGGGACTAGCCCCTACAATGAGCAGTTCTTC. Its translation is CASGPGTSPYNEQFF. The gene calls are TRBV12-5 and TRBJ2-1; 9 bases are shared with TRBD2. The CDR3 spans 15 residues. Trimming at V came to 5 bases and at J to 2 bases, leaving 4 bases not matched to a gene. Germline CDR1 is LGHNT and CDR2 is FRNRAP.

This sequence joins TRBV6-5 and TRBJ1-6; possible D gene TRBD1, 6 bases. The germline V and J ends were trimmed by 6 bases and 6 bases, with 12 bases remaining between them. Germline assignment: CDR1 MNHEY and CDR2 SVGAGI. The CDR3 spans 14 residues. DNA of the CDR3: TGTGCCAGCAGCTTCGGACAGATTAATTCACCCCTCCACTTT. Protein: CASSFGQINSPLHF.

The rearrangement links TRBV11-2 to TRBJ2-7; D is perhaps TRBD1 (6 bases). V was trimmed by 3 bases and J by 2 bases, leaving 11 bases between them. CDR1 and CDR2 (germline): SGHAT, FQNNGV. The CDR3 spans 14 residues. CDR3 amino acids: CASSFAGVPYEQYF. The CDR3 coding sequence is TGTGCCAGCAGCTTTGCAGGGGTCCCCTACGAGCAGTACTTC. The entire variable domain, with the rest obtained from reference TRBV11-2 and TRBJ2-7, is as follows: EAGVAQSPRYKIIEKRQSVAFWCNPISGHATLYWYQQILGQGPKLLIQFQNNGVVDDSQLPKDRFSAERLKGVDSTLKIQPAKLEDSAVYLCASSFAGVPYEQYFGPGTRLTVT.

This chain links TRBV7-3 with TRBJ1-2; D might be TRBD1 (6 bases). Germline CDR1 is SGHTA and CDR2 is FQGTGA. V dropped 4 bases and J dropped 4 bases, with 16 bases sitting between them. The CDR3 covers 15 residues. In DNA, the CDR3 is TGTGCCAGCAGCTGGGGGCCAGGGGTAGGCTATGGCTACACCTTC. Amino acids: CASSWGPGVGYGYTF.

The J gene is TRBJ2-2, the V gene TRBV6-5; D is unresolved. V lost 6 bases to trimming and J lost 5 bases, with 10 bases between them. Germline CDR1 is MNHEY and CDR2 is SVGAGI. The CDR3 contains 13 residues. The DNA for the CDR3 is TGTGCCAGCAGGCGTACAGTGACCGGGGAGCTGTTTTTT. Its protein is CASRRTVTGELFF.

The sample holds a few counts of this clone. Other DNA sequences in the sample encode the same CDR3. V is TRBV5-6 and J is TRBJ1-5, with D unclear. Trimming stripped 3 bases from V and 2 bases from J, with 9 bases between. The germline V gene has CDR1 SGHDT and CDR2 YYEEEE. The CDR3 sequence is 14 residues long. CDR3 residues: CASSSSGGNQPQHF. The CDR3 bases are TGTGCCAGCAGCTCGTCGGGCGGCAATCAGCCCCAGCATTTT.

V and J are TRBV20-1 and TRBJ2-4, with no clear D. The CDR3 consists of 11 residues. V shed 3 bases and J shed 12 bases, with 12 bases lying between them. Germline V gives CDR1 DFQATT, CDR2 SNEGSKA (reference sequence). The CDR3 protein is CSARDAKNQYF. CDR3 in DNA: TGCAGTGCTAGGGACGCAAAAAATCAGTACTTC.

This chain connects TRBV10-1 to TRBJ2-1; D is unresolved. The CDR3 extends over 15 amino acids. Germline V gene sequence: CDR1 WNHNN, CDR2 SYGVQD (reference sequence). V was clipped by 6 bases and J by 1 base, with 13 bases between them. Here the CDR3 reads CASSGHSFSYNEQFF. The CDR3 DNA is TGCGCCAGCAGCGGCCACAGCTTTTCCTACAATGAGCAGTTCTTC.